A selection of T cell receptor beta chains follows, all from one sample in a study of blood T cell repertoires in COVID-19. The data were produced by immunoSEQ multiplex PCR, yet TCRdb's version contains in-frame clones alone and is incomplete. The sample contains approximately 280,000 clones, about 86% of which appear only once. Sequenced material: peripheral blood. These receptors came from a woman aged 25 to 39 who had recovered from COVID-19. CDR3s include the opening cysteine and the closing phenylalanine or tryptophan. D genes are given only for firm matches. Rows may omit the clone size; those that give it use once, few, many or a size class.

d_call,clone_size,cdr3_length,v_call,j_call,cdr3_aa,cdr3_nt
TRBD1,NA,15,TRBV2,TRBJ2-5,CASGGPGGWQETQYF,TGTGCCAGCGGGGGACCAGGGGGTTGGCAAGAGACCCAGTACTTC
TRBD1,NA,15,TRBV18,TRBJ2-3,CASSPTGGTADTQYF,TGTGCCAGCTCGCCTACAGGGGGCACCGCAGATACGCAGTATTTT
NA,few,12,TRBV4-1,TRBJ1-1,CASSQGAREAFF,TGCGCCAGCAGCCAGGGGGCCCGTGAAGCTTTCTTT
TRBD2,NA,16,TRBV6-5,TRBJ2-1,CASSYWASGRGDEQFF,TGTGCCAGCAGTTACTGGGCTAGCGGGCGGGGGGATGAGCAGTTCTTC
TRBD2,NA,16,TRBV9,TRBJ2-1,CASSVSTLAGVDEQFF,TGTGCCAGCAGCGTAAGTACCCTAGCGGGAGTGGATGAGCAGTTCTTC
TRBD1,NA,14,TRBV6-5,TRBJ2-7,CASSSDRAMYEQYF,TGTGCCAGCAGTTCGGACAGGGCAATGTACGAGCAGTACTTC
NA,NA,16,TRBV11-2,TRBJ2-4,CASSFIPQGSKNIQYF,TGTGCCAGCAGCTTTATACCACAGGGTTCCAAAAACATTCAGTACTTC
TRBD1,NA,13,TRBV29-1,TRBJ2-2,CSFRGLRTGELFF,TGCAGCTTCAGGGGGCTACGCACCGGGGAGCTGTTTTTT
NA,NA,16,TRBV18,TRBJ2-7,CASSPTRGNGPYEQYF,TGTGCCAGCTCACCGACCCGCGGGAATGGCCCCTACGAGCAGTACTTC
NA,NA,14,TRBV28,TRBJ1-1,CASSLQGVFTEAFF,TGTGCCAGCAGTTTACAAGGGGTTTTCACTGAAGCTTTCTTT
TRBD1,once,13,TRBV30,TRBJ2-1,CAWNRGPHNEQFF,TGTGCCTGGAACAGGGGGCCCCACAATGAGCAGTTCTTC
TRBD1,once,15,TRBV5-1,TRBJ1-4,CASSPPGQGNEKLFF,TGCGCCAGCAGCCCACCGGGACAGGGGAACGAAAAACTGTTTTTT
TRBD1,NA,16,TRBV14,TRBJ1-1,CASSSTGESWNTEAFF,TGTGCCAGCAGCTCGACAGGGGAGTCTTGGAACACTGAAGCTTTCTTT
TRBD1,NA,13,TRBV29-1,TRBJ1-5,CSAGTGGNQPQHF,TGCAGCGCCGGGACAGGGGGCAATCAGCCCCAGCATTTT
TRBD2,NA,12,TRBV30,TRBJ2-5,CAWTSGGAVQYF,TGTGCCTGGACTAGCGGGGGGGCCGTCCAGTACTTC
TRBD2,once,14,TRBV10-3,TRBJ2-3,CAIASGASTDTQYF,TGTGCCATTGCGAGCGGGGCTAGCACAGATACGCAGTATTTT
NA,NA,13,TRBV25-1,TRBJ1-1,CASSVAGGSEAFF,TGTGCCAGCAGTGTAGCCGGAGGGTCTGAAGCTTTCTTT
NA,NA,12,TRBV19,TRBJ2-7,CASRAAGYEQYF,TGTGCCAGTAGGGCGGCGGGATACGAGCAGTACTTC
NA,NA,14,TRBV25-1,TRBJ2-1,CASSEYGSGNEQFF,TGTGCCAGCAGTGAATACGGGTCGGGAAATGAGCAGTTCTTC
NA,NA,14,TRBV19,TRBJ2-1,CASSDGDNYNEQFF,TGTGCCAGTAGTGACGGGGACAATTACAATGAGCAGTTCTTC
NA,NA,12,TRBV5-5,TRBJ1-2,CASSPWTSGYTF,TGTGCCAGCAGCCCTTGGACATCTGGCTACACCTTC
NA,NA,14,TRBV2,TRBJ2-1,CARPEQVGSNEQFF,TGTGCCAGACCAGAGCAGGTTGGGAGCAATGAGCAGTTCTTC
TRBD2,NA,15,TRBV27,TRBJ2-5,CASSLAGGPKETQYF,TGTGCCAGCAGTTTAGCGGGGGGGCCTAAGGAGACCCAGTACTTC
NA,NA,15,TRBV4-1,TRBJ2-7,CASSQDGGTSYEQYF,TGCGCCAGCAGCCAAGATGGGGGGACCTCCTACGAGCAGTACTTC
TRBD1,NA,14,TRBV7-2,TRBJ1-1,CASSLRGRGTEAFF,TGTGCCAGCAGCTTAAGGGGGCGCGGAACTGAAGCTTTCTTT